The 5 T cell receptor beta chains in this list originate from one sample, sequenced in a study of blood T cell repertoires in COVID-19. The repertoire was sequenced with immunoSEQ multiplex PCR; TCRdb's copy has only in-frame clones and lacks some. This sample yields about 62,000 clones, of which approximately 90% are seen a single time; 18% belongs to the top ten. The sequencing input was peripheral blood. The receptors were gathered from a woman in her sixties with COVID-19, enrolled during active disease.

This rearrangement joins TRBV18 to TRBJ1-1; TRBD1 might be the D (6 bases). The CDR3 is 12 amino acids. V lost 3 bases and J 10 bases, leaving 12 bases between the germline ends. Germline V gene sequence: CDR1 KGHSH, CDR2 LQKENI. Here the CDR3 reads CASSPTTGTAFF. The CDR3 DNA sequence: TGTGCCAGCTCACCCACTACAGGGACAGCTTTCTTT.

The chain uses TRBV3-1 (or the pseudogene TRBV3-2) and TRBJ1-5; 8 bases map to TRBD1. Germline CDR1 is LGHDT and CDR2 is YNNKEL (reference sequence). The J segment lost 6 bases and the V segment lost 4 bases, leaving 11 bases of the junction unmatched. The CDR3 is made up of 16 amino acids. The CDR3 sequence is CASSPRTGSRSQPQHF. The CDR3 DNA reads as TGTGCCAGCAGCCCCCGGACAGGGTCTCGTTCTCAGCCCCAGCATTTT.

The CDR3 nucleotides read TGTGCCAGCAGCACAAGGGGAAACACTGAAGCTTTCTTT. Residues: CASSTRGNTEAFF. The chain combines TRBV5-5 with TRBJ1-1, with D possibly TRBD1 on 5 matching bases. CDR3 length: 13 residues. V lost 4 bases, J lost 2 bases, and 9 bases lay in between. CDR1 is SGHKS, CDR2 YYEKEE, per germline (reference sequence). The variable domain in full, completed from reference TRBV5-5 and TRBJ1-1, reads DAGVTQSPTHLIKTRGQQVTLRCSPISGHKSVSWYQQVLGQGPQFIFQYYEKEERGRGNFPDRFSARQFPNYSSELNVNALLLGDSALYLCASSTRGNTEAFFGQGTRLTVV.

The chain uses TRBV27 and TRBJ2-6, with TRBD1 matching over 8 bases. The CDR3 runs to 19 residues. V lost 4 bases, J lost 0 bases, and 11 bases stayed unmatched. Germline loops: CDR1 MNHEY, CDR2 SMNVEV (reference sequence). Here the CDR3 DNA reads TGTGCCAGCAGTTCTTGGAAGGACAGGGAAGGCTCTGGGGCCAACGTCCTGACTTTC. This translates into CASSSWKDREGSGANVLTF.

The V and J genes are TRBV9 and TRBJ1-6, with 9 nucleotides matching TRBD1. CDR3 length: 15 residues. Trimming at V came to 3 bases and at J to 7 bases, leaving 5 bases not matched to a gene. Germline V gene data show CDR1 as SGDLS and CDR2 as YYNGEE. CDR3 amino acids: CASSEGTGNNSPLHF. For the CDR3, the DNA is TGTGCCAGCAGCGAGGGGACAGGGAACAATTCACCCCTCCACTTT.